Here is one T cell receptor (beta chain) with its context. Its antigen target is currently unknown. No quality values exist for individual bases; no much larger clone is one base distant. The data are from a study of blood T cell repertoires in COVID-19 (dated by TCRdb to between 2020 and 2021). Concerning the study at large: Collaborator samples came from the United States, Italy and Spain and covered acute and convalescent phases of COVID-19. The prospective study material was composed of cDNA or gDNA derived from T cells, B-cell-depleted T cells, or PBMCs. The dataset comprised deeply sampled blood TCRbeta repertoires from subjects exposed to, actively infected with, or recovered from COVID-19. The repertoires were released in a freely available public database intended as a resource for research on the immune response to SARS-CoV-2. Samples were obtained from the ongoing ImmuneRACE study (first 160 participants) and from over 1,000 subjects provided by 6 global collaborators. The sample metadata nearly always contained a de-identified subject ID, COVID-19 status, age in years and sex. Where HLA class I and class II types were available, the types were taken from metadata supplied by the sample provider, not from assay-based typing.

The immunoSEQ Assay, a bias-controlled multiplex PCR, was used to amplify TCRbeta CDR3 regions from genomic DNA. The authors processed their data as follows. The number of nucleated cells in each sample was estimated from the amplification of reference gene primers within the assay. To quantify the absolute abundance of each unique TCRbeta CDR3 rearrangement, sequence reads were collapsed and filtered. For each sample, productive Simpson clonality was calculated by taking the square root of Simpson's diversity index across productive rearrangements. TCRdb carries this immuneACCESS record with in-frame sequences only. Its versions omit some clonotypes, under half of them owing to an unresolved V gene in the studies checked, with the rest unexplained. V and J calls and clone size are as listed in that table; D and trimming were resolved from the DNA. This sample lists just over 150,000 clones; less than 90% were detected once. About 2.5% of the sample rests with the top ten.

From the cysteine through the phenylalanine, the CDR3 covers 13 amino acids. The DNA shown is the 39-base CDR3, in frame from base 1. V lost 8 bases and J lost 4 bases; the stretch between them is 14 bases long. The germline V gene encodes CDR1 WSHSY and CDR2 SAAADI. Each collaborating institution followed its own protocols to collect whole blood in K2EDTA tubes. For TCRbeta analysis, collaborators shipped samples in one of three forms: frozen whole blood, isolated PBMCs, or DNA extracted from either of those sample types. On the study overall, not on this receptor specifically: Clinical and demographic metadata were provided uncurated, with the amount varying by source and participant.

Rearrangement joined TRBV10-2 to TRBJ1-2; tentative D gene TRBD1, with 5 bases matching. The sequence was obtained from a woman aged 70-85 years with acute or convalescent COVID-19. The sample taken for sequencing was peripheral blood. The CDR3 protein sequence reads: CASRGLQGYGYTF. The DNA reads TGCGCCAGCCGCGGCCTTCAGGGCTATGGCTACACCTTC.